A selection of T cell receptor beta chains follows, all from one sample in a study of blood T cells in healthy people across ages. One entry per CDR3 protein results from TCRdb running MiXCR on the 5' RACE reads. The data show 1.4 million to 1.5 million distinct CDR3 sequences, 42% seen once. The sequenced sample consisted of blood. The receptor source for this set is a woman in her late teens or twenties in good health. CDR3s include the opening cysteine and the closing phenylalanine or tryptophan. The D gene is left open where the match is weak. Size is omitted from some rows. Given values are once, few, many or a class for expanded clones.

V gene: TRBV20-1
D gene: TRBD1
J gene: TRBJ1-2
clone size: few
CDR3 DNA: TGCAGTGCTAGCAGGACAGGGGGCAGGGACTATGGCTACACCTTC
CDR3 protein: CSASRTGGRDYGYTF

V gene: TRBV20-1
D gene: TRBD2
J gene: TRBJ2-3
clone size: NA
CDR3 DNA: TGCAGTGCTAGTGGCACTAGCGGAGGACACGTGGATACGCAGTATTTT
CDR3 protein: CSASGTSGGHVDTQYF

V gene: TRBV7-9
D gene: NA
J gene: TRBJ2-7
clone size: few
CDR3 DNA: TGTGCCAGCAGCTCCTCAGGGGAGGCCTACGAGCAGTACTTC
CDR3 protein: CASSSSGEAYEQYF

V gene: TRBV20-1
D gene: TRBD1
J gene: TRBJ2-3
clone size: NA
CDR3 DNA: TGCAGTGCCCGGACAGGGTGGTCAGATACGCAGTATTTT
CDR3 protein: CSARTGWSDTQYF

V gene: TRBV29-1
D gene: NA
J gene: TRBJ2-3
clone size: NA
CDR3 DNA: TGCAGCGCCCGGGGGCGGGTCACAGATACGCAGTATTTT
CDR3 protein: CSARGRVTDTQYF

V gene: TRBV9
D gene: NA
J gene: TRBJ2-3
clone size: NA
CDR3 DNA: TGTGCCAGCAGCGCTCAGGGGTGGACCTACACGGATACGCAGTATTTT
CDR3 protein: CASSAQGWTYTDTQYF

V gene: TRBV2
D gene: NA
J gene: TRBJ2-5
clone size: NA
CDR3 DNA: TGTGCCAGCAGTGTCTTTAGGGCCCACCAAGAGACCCAGTACTTC
CDR3 protein: CASSVFRAHQETQYF

V gene: TRBV29-1
D gene: NA
J gene: TRBJ2-7
clone size: many
CDR3 DNA: TGCAGCGTTGTCGGGGGTTACGAGCAGTACTTC
CDR3 protein: CSVVGGYEQYF

V gene: TRBV29-1
D gene: TRBD2
J gene: TRBJ2-5
clone size: NA
CDR3 DNA: TGCAGCGTTGACGAGCGTTTAGCGGGAGGTACCAATGAGCAGTACTTC
CDR3 protein: CSVDERLAGGTNEQYF

V gene: TRBV10-3
D gene: NA
J gene: TRBJ2-7
clone size: NA
CDR3 DNA: TGTGCCATCACCATGGAGGGGGGCGAGCAGTACTTC
CDR3 protein: CAITMEGGEQYF

V gene: TRBV6-6
D gene: NA
J gene: TRBJ1-2
clone size: few
CDR3 DNA: TGTGCCAGCAGCCCTCTCACGGCACATGGCTACACCTTC
CDR3 protein: CASSPLTAHGYTF

V gene: TRBV25-1
D gene: NA
J gene: TRBJ1-2
clone size: NA
CDR3 DNA: TGTGCCAGCAGTGGACAGGCCAACTTCTATGGCTACACCTTC
CDR3 protein: CASSGQANFYGYTF

V gene: TRBV6-6
D gene: TRBD1
J gene: TRBJ1-4
clone size: once
CDR3 DNA: TGTGCCAGCAGCCACGGACAGGGGGGGCCTCTGAATGAAAAACTGTTTTTT
CDR3 protein: CASSHGQGGPLNEKLFF

V gene: TRBV20-1
D gene: NA
J gene: TRBJ2-7
clone size: few
CDR3 DNA: TGCAGTGCTCTAGCAGACCGCTACGAGCAGTACTTC
CDR3 protein: CSALADRYEQYF

V gene: TRBV27
D gene: NA
J gene: TRBJ2-5
clone size: few
CDR3 DNA: TGTGCCAGCAGTTTATACTCAGTAGGGACACCCTCCGAAAAGACCCAGTACTTC
CDR3 protein: CASSLYSVGTPSEKTQYF

V gene: TRBV6-1
D gene: TRBD2
J gene: TRBJ2-2
clone size: NA
CDR3 DNA: TGTGCCAGCAGAATAAGGGGAACGTGGCTAGCGGGTGCCATCGGGGAGCTGTTTTTT
CDR3 protein: CASRIRGTWLAGAIGELFF

V gene: TRBV20-1
D gene: NA
J gene: TRBJ2-7
clone size: NA
CDR3 DNA: TGCAGTGCTCGGCCTGGGGGGACAGCGGGCTACGAGCAGTACTTC
CDR3 protein: CSARPGGTAGYEQYF

V gene: TRBV3-1
D gene: NA
J gene: TRBJ2-7
clone size: NA
CDR3 DNA: TGTGCCAGCAGCCAAGCAAGGTCGGGGGCGGGCTACGAGCAGTACTTC
CDR3 protein: CASSQARSGAGYEQYF

V gene: TRBV13
D gene: TRBD2
J gene: TRBJ2-2
clone size: once
CDR3 DNA: TGTGCCAGCAGTCCCGGACTAGCGGGAGTAGGAAACACCGGGGAGCTGTTTTTT
CDR3 protein: CASSPGLAGVGNTGELFF

V gene: TRBV6-2/TRBV6-3
D gene: NA
J gene: TRBJ2-1
clone size: few
CDR3 DNA: TGTGCCTGCAGTTACGTCGGCTCGCATCGCAATGAGCAGTTCTTC
CDR3 protein: CACSYVGSHRNEQFF

V gene: TRBV27
D gene: NA
J gene: TRBJ2-5
clone size: NA
CDR3 DNA: TGTGCCAGCCGATTTGGGGGCTCGGAGACCCAGTACTTC
CDR3 protein: CASRFGGSETQYF

V gene: TRBV18
D gene: NA
J gene: TRBJ2-7
clone size: many
CDR3 DNA: TGTGCCAGCTCCCGAAACACAGGGAGCGAGCAGTACTTC
CDR3 protein: CASSRNTGSEQYF